This T cell receptor beta chain is drawn from a study of Ad26.COV2.S vaccination and SARS-CoV-2 variants. Trimming removed 1 base at V and 1 base at J, with 10 bases between. The CDR3 is made up of 15 amino acids. Germline V gene lookup returns CDR1 SGHRS and CDR2 YFSETQ. Clones were read by immunoSEQ multiplex PCR, and TCRdb kept only the in-frame ones, dropping some. This table holds around 350,000 clones, approximately 81% found once. The treatment: over 15 received Ad26.COV2.S at low or high dose, single or two shots; 5 received placebo; per-sample allocation not given. Specimens were obtained on day 63 following the first vaccine or placebo injection. Its platform was an Ad26 vector, and its expressed antigen was Wuhan-strain SARS-CoV-2 spike.

The TCR comes from a person between 18 and 60 years old who received the Ad26.COV2.S COVID-19 vaccine or a placebo. The source was peripheral blood, collected in a trial of Ad26.COV2.S vaccine versus placebo. J is TRBJ2-3 and V is TRBV5-1; D remains unclear. CDR3 in amino acids: CASSLQFEGTDTQYF. The CDR3 nucleotides are TGCGCCAGCAGCTTGCAGTTCGAGGGCACAGATACGCAGTATTTT. The variable domain in full, completed from reference TRBV5-1 and TRBJ2-3, reads KAGVTQTPRYLIKTRGQQVTLSCSPISGHRSVSWYQQTPGQGLQFLFEYFSETQRNKGNFPGRFSGRQFSNSRSEMNVSTLELGDSALYLCASSLQFEGTDTQYFGPGTRLTVL.